This is a list of T cell receptor beta chains from one sample in a study of blood T cell repertoires in COVID-19. Sequencing was performed with immunoSEQ multiplex PCR; in TCRdb, only in-frame clones are kept and a portion is missing. In the table there are roughly 100,000 clones, roughly 82% of which are singletons. The sample was peripheral blood. These receptors all come from a man in his sixties with acute or convalescent COVID-19. Both conserved end residues are part of each CDR3. D genes are given only for firm matches. The size field is filled for only some rows; it gives once, few, many or a size class.

v_gene	d_gene	j_gene	abundance	CDR3nt	CDR3aa
TRBV30	.	TRBJ1-1	.	TGTGCCCTAGCGAGGGAGTTCAACACTGAAGCTTTCTTT	CALAREFNTEAFF
TRBV19	.	TRBJ1-5	.	TGTGCCAGTAGTCTCCGGGGCAATCAGCCCCAGCATTTT	CASSLRGNQPQHF
TRBV27	TRBD1	TRBJ2-1	.	TGTGCCAGCAGCTTACAGGGGGCATCCTACAATGAGCAGTTCTTC	CASSLQGASYNEQFF
TRBV6-2/TRBV6-3	TRBD2	TRBJ2-5	.	TGTGCCAGCAGTTACTCTGGGCGGGGGGGCCCGGAGACCCAGTACTTC	CASSYSGRGGPETQYF
TRBV27	.	TRBJ1-5	.	TGTGCCAGCCGTCCGTGGTCAGGAGGTTCAAATCAGCCCCAGCATTTT	CASRPWSGGSNQPQHF
TRBV3-1/TRBV3-2	.	TRBJ1-3	.	TGTGCCAGCAGCCCCCGGCAGGGATTGACTGGAAACACCATATATTTT	CASSPRQGLTGNTIYF
TRBV6-2/TRBV6-3	TRBD2	TRBJ2-1	.	TGTGCCAGCAGTTACGATATAACAGCGGGAGGGAAGCAGTTCTTC	CASSYDITAGGKQFF
TRBV5-1	TRBD2	TRBJ2-1	.	TGCGCCAGCAGCACCGGGGGGGCCCCCTACAATGAGCAGTTCTTC	CASSTGGAPYNEQFF
TRBV7-2	TRBD2	TRBJ2-3	.	TGTGCCAGCAGCTTAGCGAGGCTAGCGGGGGGCACAGATACGCAGTATTTT	CASSLARLAGGTDTQYF
TRBV30	.	TRBJ2-1	few	TGTGCCTGGAGTTCAGGGGTGGGGGAGCAGTTCTTC	CAWSSGVGEQFF
TRBV4-2	.	TRBJ1-1	.	TGTGCCAGCAGCCAAGTGGGAGGGTATGGGACTGAAGCTTTCTTT	CASSQVGGYGTEAFF
TRBV6-4	.	TRBJ2-2	.	TGTGCCAGCAGTGCGGAGGAGGCCGGGGAGCTGTTTTTT	CASSAEEAGELFF
TRBV7-2	.	TRBJ2-5	.	TGTGCCAGCAGCTTTTACAGGCCCCAAGAGACCCAGTACTTC	CASSFYRPQETQYF
TRBV10-3	TRBD1	TRBJ1-2	.	TGTGCCATCAGTGAGTCGGAGGGATACAGGGGAACCTATGGCTACACCTTC	CAISESEGYRGTYGYTF
TRBV5-4	.	TRBJ1-2	.	TGTGCCAGCACCCTTGCGGGGGCCTCGCACGGCTACACCTTC	CASTLAGASHGYTF
TRBV25-1	.	TRBJ1-1	.	TGTGCCAGCAGTGAACTGGCCAACACTGAAGCTTTCTTT	CASSELANTEAFF
TRBV7-3	.	TRBJ1-1	.	TGTGCCAGCAGCTTAGCGGGTTTTGGCACTGAAGCTTTCTTT	CASSLAGFGTEAFF
TRBV19	TRBD1	TRBJ1-2	.	TGTGCCAGTAGCAAACCCCAGACAGGGGGTGCCAACTATGGCTACACCTTC	CASSKPQTGGANYGYTF
TRBV5-6	.	TRBJ2-2	.	TGTGCCAGCAGCTTGTCGCTATACACCGGGGAGCTGTTTTTT	CASSLSLYTGELFF
TRBV24-1	TRBD1	TRBJ2-5	.	TGTGCCACCAGCAGACACTTACAGGGGGAGCAAGAGACCCAGTACTTC	CATSRHLQGEQETQYF
TRBV4-1	TRBD1	TRBJ1-5	.	TGCGCCAGCAGCCTGCACGGGCAGGGGGCTGAGCCCCAGCATTTT	CASSLHGQGAEPQHF
TRBV28	.	TRBJ2-7	.	TGTGCCAGCACTTTAAGCGGGACAGGCCCTCCCGAGCAGTACTTC	CASTLSGTGPPEQYF
TRBV5-1	.	TRBJ1-6	few	TGCGCCAGCAGCTTGGAACAGTCCTATAATTCACCCCTCCACTTT	CASSLEQSYNSPLHF
TRBV5-6	TRBD1	TRBJ1-6	.	TGTGCCAGCAGCTTGTATAGGGGGCGCGGTGATTCACCCCTCCACTTT	CASSLYRGRGDSPLHF
TRBV7-9	.	TRBJ2-1	.	TGTGCCAGCAGCTTCTTTTCGGGCAATGAGCAGTTCTTC	CASSFFSGNEQFF
TRBV7-6	TRBD1	TRBJ2-1	.	TGTGCCAGCAGCAGAGGACAGGGGAAGTGGGACAATGAGCAGTTCTTC	CASSRGQGKWDNEQFF
TRBV19	TRBD1	TRBJ1-5	.	TGTGCCAGTAGTCTCGGGACAGTGCATAGCAATCAGCCCCAGCATTTT	CASSLGTVHSNQPQHF
TRBV19	.	TRBJ1-5	once	TGTGCCAGTGGAACGGGTATGGGCAATCAGCCCCAGCATTTT	CASGTGMGNQPQHF
TRBV2	TRBD1	TRBJ2-1	.	TGTGCCAGCAGTTACGAGACAGGGTTTGGCAATGAGCAGTTCTTC	CASSYETGFGNEQFF
TRBV3-1/TRBV3-2	.	TRBJ1-1	.	TGTGCCAGCAGCCTTGGCGCAGGGTTGAACACTGAAGCTTTCTTT	CASSLGAGLNTEAFF
TRBV5-1	TRBD2	TRBJ2-5	once	TGCGCCAGCACGGGGACTAGCCAAGAGACCCAGTACTTC	CASTGTSQETQYF
TRBV19	.	TRBJ2-3	.	TGTGCCAGTAGGGAGACAGACCCTAGCACAGATACGCAGTATTTT	CASRETDPSTDTQYF
TRBV6-1	.	TRBJ1-4	.	TGTGCCAGCAGTGAGGGGCGAGTCAGGACCTGGAGTAATGAAAAACTGTTTTTT	CASSEGRVRTWSNEKLFF
TRBV9	TRBD2	TRBJ2-4	.	TGTGCCAGCAGCGTAGAAGGGAGGGCAAACATTCAGTACTTC	CASSVEGRANIQYF
TRBV5-6	TRBD1	TRBJ1-1	.	TGTGCCAGCAGCTGGGACAGGGGTACTGAAGCTTTCTTT	CASSWDRGTEAFF
TRBV4-1	.	TRBJ2-1	.	TGCGCCAGCAGCGGAGGCTCCTACAATGAGCAGTTCTTC	CASSGGSYNEQFF
TRBV7-2	.	TRBJ2-7	.	TGTGCCAGCAGCTTAGACCCCTCTACCGAGCAGTACTTC	CASSLDPSTEQYF
TRBV30	.	TRBJ1-5	.	TGTGCCTGGAGTGTACTTTCGGGGAATCAGCCCCAGCATTTT	CAWSVLSGNQPQHF
TRBV5-1	.	TRBJ1-5	.	TGCGCCAGCAGCCCAGACTATAGCAATCAGCCCCAGCATTTT	CASSPDYSNQPQHF
TRBV19	.	TRBJ2-2	.	TGTGCCAGTACTCGAGCAGGGGGGACCTTCATCACCGGGGAGCTGTTTTTT	CASTRAGGTFITGELFF
TRBV6-1	.	TRBJ1-3	.	TGTGCCAGCAGTGAGAGCGTAACAACTACCATATATTTT	CASSESVTTTIYF
TRBV7-7	.	TRBJ2-5	.	TGTGCTAGCAGCTTCCAGCGGAACCCTCAAGAGACCCAGTACTTC	CASSFQRNPQETQYF
TRBV20-1	TRBD2	TRBJ2-7	.	TGCACTCCTAGTTCGGCGGCGGGAGATGCGAGCGAGCAGTACTTC	CTPSSAAGDASEQYF
TRBV7-6	.	TRBJ2-1	.	TGTGCCAGCAGCTTATATCAGGTTTTTATCTACAATGAGCAGTTCTTC	CASSLYQVFIYNEQFF
TRBV2	.	TRBJ2-7	once	TGTGCCAGCATGATACAGGACATACAGTACTTC	CASMIQDIQYF
TRBV12-3/TRBV12-4	.	TRBJ1-1	.	TGTGCCAGCAGTCCCCAGGGAATAGGTGAAGCTTTCTTT	CASSPQGIGEAFF
TRBV3-1/TRBV3-2	TRBD1	TRBJ2-6	few	TGTGCCAGCAGCCAAGACCTCCTTACAGGGGCAGGATCAACTGGGGCCAACGTCCTGACTTTC	CASSQDLLTGAGSTGANVLTF
TRBV7-2	TRBD1	TRBJ1-3	.	TGTGCCAGCAGCTTCCAGGGGGTAGGAAACACCATATATTTT	CASSFQGVGNTIYF
TRBV6-4	TRBD1	TRBJ1-2	.	TGTGCCAGCAGTGTCCACCCGGGACAGGGCTATGGCTACACCTTC	CASSVHPGQGYGYTF
TRBV7-2	.	TRBJ1-5	.	TGTGCCAGCAGCTTAGCGGGGGCTCAGCCCCAGCATTTT	CASSLAGAQPQHF
TRBV7-6	TRBD1	TRBJ2-2	.	TGTGCCAGCAGCCTTTGGACAGGGATGGCCGGGGAGCTGTTTTTT	CASSLWTGMAGELFF
TRBV15	TRBD1	TRBJ2-2	.	TGTGCCACCAGCAGAGAAGGGACAGGGTCTTCCGGGGAGCTGTTTTTT	CATSREGTGSSGELFF